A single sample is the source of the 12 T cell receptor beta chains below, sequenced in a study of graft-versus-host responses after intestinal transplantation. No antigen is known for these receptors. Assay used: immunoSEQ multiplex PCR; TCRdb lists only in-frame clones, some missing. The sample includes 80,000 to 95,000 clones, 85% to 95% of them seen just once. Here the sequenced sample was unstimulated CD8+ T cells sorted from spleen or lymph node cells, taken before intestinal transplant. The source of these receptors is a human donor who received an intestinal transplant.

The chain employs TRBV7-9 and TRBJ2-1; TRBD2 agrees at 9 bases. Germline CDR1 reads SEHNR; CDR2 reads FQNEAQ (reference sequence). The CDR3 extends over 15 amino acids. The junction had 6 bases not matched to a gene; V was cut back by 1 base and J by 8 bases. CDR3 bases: TGTGCCAGCAGCTTAGTCGGCGGGGGGGCCGATGAGCAGTTCTTC. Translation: CASSLVGGGADEQFF.

CDR3 in amino acids: CASSQDASYNSPLHF. As DNA, the CDR3 is TGCGCCAGCAGCCAAGATGCGAGCTATAATTCACCCCTCCACTTT. The chain combines TRBV4-3 with TRBJ1-6; D uncertain. Germline V CDR1 and CDR2: LGHNA, YSLEER. CDR3 length: 15 amino acids. Deletions cut 0 bases from V and 3 bases from J, with 6 bases between.

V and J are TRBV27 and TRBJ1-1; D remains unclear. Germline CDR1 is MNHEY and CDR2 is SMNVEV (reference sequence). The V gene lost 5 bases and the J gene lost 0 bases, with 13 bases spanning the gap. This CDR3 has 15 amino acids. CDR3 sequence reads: CASSVSRVLNTEAFF. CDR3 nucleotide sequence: TGTGCCAGCAGTGTTTCCCGGGTGCTGAACACTGAAGCTTTCTTT.

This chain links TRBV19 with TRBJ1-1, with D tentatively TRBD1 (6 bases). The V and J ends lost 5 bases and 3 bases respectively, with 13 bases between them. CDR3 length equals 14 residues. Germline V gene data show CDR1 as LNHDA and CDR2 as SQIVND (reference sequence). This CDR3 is CASSYRGADTEAFF. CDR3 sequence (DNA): TGTGCCAGTAGTTATCGGGGGGCGGACACTGAAGCTTTCTTT.

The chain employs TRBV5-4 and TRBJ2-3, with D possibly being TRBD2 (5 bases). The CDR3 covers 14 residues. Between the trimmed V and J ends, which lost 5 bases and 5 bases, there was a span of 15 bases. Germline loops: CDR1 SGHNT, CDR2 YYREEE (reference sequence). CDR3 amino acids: CASSPEGSLDTQYF. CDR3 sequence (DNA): TGTGCCAGCAGTCCTGAGGGTAGTCTAGATACGCAGTATTTT.

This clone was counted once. The CDR3 region has the DNA TGTGCCAGCAGTAGTAACAGGGTCGAAGAACACTCTGGGGCCAACGTCCTGACTTTC. This translates into CASSSNRVEEHSGANVLTF. This chain connects TRBV7-6 to TRBJ2-6, with a possible D match to TRBD1 (6 bases). CDR1 SGHVS and CDR2 FNYEAQ come from the germline V gene. The CDR3 has 19 residues. V lost 6 bases and J lost 0, with 21 bases in between.

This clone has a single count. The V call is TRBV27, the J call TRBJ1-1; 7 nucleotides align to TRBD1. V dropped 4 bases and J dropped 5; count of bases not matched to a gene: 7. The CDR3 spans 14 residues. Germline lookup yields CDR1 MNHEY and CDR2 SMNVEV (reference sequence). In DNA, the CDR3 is TGTGCCAGCAGTTACAGACAGGGATGGACTGAAGCTTTCTTT. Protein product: CASSYRQGWTEAFF.

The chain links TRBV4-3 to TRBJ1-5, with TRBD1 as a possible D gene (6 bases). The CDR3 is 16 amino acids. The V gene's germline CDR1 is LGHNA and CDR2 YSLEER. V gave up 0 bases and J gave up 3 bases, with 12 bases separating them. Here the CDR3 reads CASSQDGDRSNQPQHF. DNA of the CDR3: TGCGCCAGCAGCCAAGATGGAGACAGGTCCAATCAGCCCCAGCATTTT.

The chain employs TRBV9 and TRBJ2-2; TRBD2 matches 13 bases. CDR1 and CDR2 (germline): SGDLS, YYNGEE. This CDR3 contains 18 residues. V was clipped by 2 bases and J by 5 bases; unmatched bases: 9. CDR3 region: CASSVEGLAGVGTGELFF. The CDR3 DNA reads TGTGCCAGCAGCGTTGAAGGACTAGCGGGGGTCGGTACCGGGGAGCTGTTTTTT.

As DNA, the CDR3 is TGCGCCAGCAGCCAAGACCGGCAGCGAAATCAGCCCCAGCATTTT. Amino acid sequence: CASSQDRQRNQPQHF. The rearrangement uses TRBV4-3 and TRBJ1-5; D call uncertain. This CDR3 has 15 amino acids. Germline V CDR1 and CDR2: LGHNA, YSLEER. V gave up 0 bases and J gave up 4 bases, with 10 bases separating them.

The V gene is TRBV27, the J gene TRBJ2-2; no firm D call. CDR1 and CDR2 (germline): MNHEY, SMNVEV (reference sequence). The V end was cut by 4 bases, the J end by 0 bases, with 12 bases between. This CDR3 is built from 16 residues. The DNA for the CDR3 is TGTGCCAGCAGTTCATACAGTTTCGCGAACACCGGGGAGCTGTTTTTT. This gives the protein CASSSYSFANTGELFF.

The CDR3 loop reads CSVAGQVSNYGYTF. DNA of the CDR3: TGCAGCGTTGCGGGACAGGTATCTAACTATGGCTACACCTTC. The gene calls are TRBV29-1 and TRBJ1-2, with 8 bases aligning to TRBD1. The CDR3 spans 14 residues. Unmatched junction bases numbered 4, after V lost 4 bases and J lost 0 bases. Germline V lookup: CDR1 SQVTM, CDR2 ANQGSEA.